A single sample gave rise to the 23 T cell receptor beta chains below, sequenced in a study of T cells in Graves' hyperthyroidism and ophthalmopathy (dated by TCRdb to between 2018 and 2021). Preparation of the library involved multiplex PCR. Sequencing took place on an Illumina HiSeq 2000. TCR beta CDR3 regions were amplified from RNA transcripts. The TCR CDR3 was subjected to a first round of RT-PCR using the HTBI primer set and the Qiagen OneStep RT-PCR kit. TCRdb reprocessed the public reads (quality trimming at Q25 with fastp, clone calling with MiXCR) and kept in-frame beta chains. Each entry merges the rows of one CDR3 protein and shows their most common DNA and genes. Recorded for this sample are a few hundred thousand distinct CDR3 sequences; 15% to 20% of them occurred a single time. The top ten constitute around two fifths of the sample. Sequenced input: blood. Every receptor here comes from a man aged 35 to 55 with Graves' hyperthyroidism.

This sequence joins TRBV4-1 and TRBJ1-2; TRBD1 aligns across 7 bases. Germline V gene sequence: CDR1 MGHRA, CDR2 YSYEKL. The V and J ends lost 5 bases and 9 bases, in that order; junction bases with no gene match: 9. There are 13 residues in the CDR3. The CDR3 spells CASSSAGTARYTF. In DNA form, the CDR3 reads TGCGCCAGCAGCTCGGCAGGGACAGCCCGCTACACCTTC.

This clonotype showed up many times. The chain employs TRBV30 and TRBJ1-6, with 7 bases that match TRBD1. Germline trimming cut 4 bases from V and 7 bases from J; bases unmatched to any gene: 7. Germline V gene data show CDR1 as GTSNPN and CDR2 as SVGIG (reference sequence). This CDR3 has 14 amino acids. The CDR3 sequence is CAWIRQGGNSPLHF. CDR3 in DNA: TGTGCCTGGATCAGACAGGGCGGGAATTCACCCCTCCACTTT.

This clonotype was found a few times. This chain joins TRBV4-2 and TRBJ1-6; 8 bases fit TRBD1. The germline V gene encodes CDR1 LGHNA and CDR2 YNFKEQ. This CDR3 is built from 15 residues. The trim removed 0 bases at V and 10 bases at J, leaving 5 bases unmatched. This CDR3 is CASSQDSQGDSPLHF. The CDR3 DNA follows: TGTGCCAGCAGCCAAGATTCACAGGGGGACTCACCCCTCCACTTT.

Ten or more counts support this clonotype. The J gene is TRBJ2-6, the V gene TRBV10-3; TRBD2 is a possible D gene (5 bases). Germline V lookup: CDR1 ENHRY, CDR2 SYGVKD. V lost 3 bases, J lost 0 bases, and 6 bases lay in between. This CDR3 spans 15 amino acids. CDR3 bases: TGTGCCATCAGTGATGGGAGCTCTGGGGCCAACGTCCTGACTTTC. This sequence encodes CAISDGSSGANVLTF.

The chain is built from TRBV30 and TRBJ1-5; tentatively, D is TRBD1 (5 bases). Trimming left V 4 bases short and J 7 bases short, with 20 bases between. Germline lookup yields CDR1 GTSNPN and CDR2 SVGIG (reference sequence). The CDR3 runs to 15 residues. The CDR3 protein is CAWTDKTVGEQPQHF. In DNA form, the CDR3 reads TGTGCCTGGACGGATAAGACAGTTGGGGAACAGCCCCAGCATTTT. The variable domain in full, completed from reference TRBV30 and TRBJ1-5, reads SQTIHQWPATLVQPVGSPLSLECTVEGTSNPNLYWYRQAAGRGLQLLFYSVGIGQISSEVPQNLSASRPQDRQFILSSKKLLLSDSGFYLCAWTDKTVGEQPQHFGDGTRLSIL.

This clonotype appeared many times. This chain joins TRBV2 and TRBJ2-1; D possibly corresponds to TRBD1 (8 bases). Per the germline V gene, CDR1 is SNHLY and CDR2 is FYNNEI. CDR3 size: 13 residues. V was clipped by 4 bases and J by 8 bases, with 12 bases between them. CDR3 region: CASSVTGGDEQFF. For the CDR3, the DNA is TGTGCCAGCAGTGTTACAGGGGGGGATGAGCAGTTCTTC.

This clonotype occurred many times. The chain joins TRBV7-9 to TRBJ1-2; D unresolved. V lost 5 bases and J lost 9, with 13 bases in between. CDR1 and CDR2 (germline): SEHNR, FQNEAQ (reference sequence). This CDR3 contains 12 residues. The CDR3 nucleotides are TGTGCCAGCAGCAGCCGGGGAGGGCGCTACACCTTC. Amino acid sequence: CASSSRGGRYTF. The full variable domain, its missing parts supplied by reference TRBV7-9 and TRBJ1-2, is DTGVSQNPRHKITKRGQNVTFRCDPISEHNRLYWYRQTLGQGPEFLTYFQNEAQLEKSRLLSDRFSAERPKGSFSTLEIQRTEQGDSAMYLCASSSRGGRYTFGSGTRLTVV.

The rearrangement uses TRBV7-9 and TRBJ2-7, with 7 nucleotides matching TRBD1. J was trimmed by 7 bases and V by 5 bases; bases with no gene match: 11. CDR3 length equals 14 residues. The germline gives CDR1 SEHNR, CDR2 FQNEAQ (reference sequence). The CDR3 DNA reads TGTGCCAGCAGCCGCGGACAGGCGGCGCGGGAGCAGTACTTC. Translation: CASSRGQAAREQYF.

This chain joins TRBV28 and TRBJ1-2; D perhaps matches TRBD1 (5 bases). V was trimmed by 3 bases and J by 7 bases, leaving 12 bases between them. The CDR3 contains 13 residues. CDR1 MDHEN and CDR2 SYDVKM come from the germline V gene. The CDR3 is CASSFKDTGGYTF. The CDR3, as DNA: TGTGCCAGCAGTTTCAAGGACACAGGTGGCTACACCTTC.

The chain combines TRBV9 with TRBJ2-1; TRBD2 matches 10 bases. Germline CDR1 reads SGDLS; CDR2 reads YYNGEE. V lost 4 bases, J lost 8 bases, and 9 bases stayed unmatched. The CDR3 covers 15 residues. The CDR3 sequence: CASSRGSGGAYEQFF. CDR3 coding DNA: TGTGCCAGCAGCCGGGGGAGCGGGGGGGCCTATGAGCAGTTCTTC.

This chain connects TRBV5-6 to TRBJ2-4; 7 positions match TRBD2. The junction had 2 bases not matched to a gene; V was cut back by 0 bases and J by 5 bases. The germline gives CDR1 SGHDT, CDR2 YYEEEE. This CDR3 has 14 residues. The CDR3 here is CASSLVGGENIQYF. The CDR3 coding sequence is TGTGCCAGCAGCTTGGTTGGGGGGGAAAACATTCAGTACTTC.

About this clonotype: One junction end does not reproduce the germline sequence, and a read error may be involved. The rearrangement joins TRBV28 to TRBJ2-1; D may correspond to TRBD1 or TRBD2 (5 bases each). The germline CDR1 and CDR2 sequences are MDHEN and SYDVKM. The CDR3 extends over 14 amino acids. CDR3 nucleotides: TGTGCCATCAGTTTAGGGACCTCAATCGGTGAGCAGTTCTTC. Its translation: CAISLGTSIGEQFF.

This clonotype was detected ten times or more. The J gene is TRBJ1-6, the V gene TRBV7-9, with TRBD1 as a possible D gene (5 bases). Trimming pared 5 bases from V and 10 bases from J, leaving 12 bases between. In germline, CDR1 is SEHNR, CDR2 FQNEAQ (reference sequence). The length of the CDR3 is 13 residues. The CDR3 here is CASSAGLGSPLHF. CDR3 bases: TGTGCCAGCAGCGCAGGGCTTGGCTCACCCCTCCACTTT. Using reference TRBV7-9 and TRBJ1-6 for the parts outside the CDR3, the full variable domain is DTGVSQNPRHKITKRGQNVTFRCDPISEHNRLYWYRQTLGQGPEFLTYFQNEAQLEKSRLLSDRFSAERPKGSFSTLEIQRTEQGDSAMYLCASSAGLGSPLHFGNGTRLTVT.

Many counts were recorded for this clonotype. The rearrangement links TRBV6-2 or TRBV6-3 to TRBJ1-5, with D maybe TRBD1 (5 bases). This CDR3 is 14 amino acids long. Per germline, CDR1 MNHEY and CDR2 SVGEGT. V lost 2 bases and J 4 bases, leaving 9 bases between the germline ends. As DNA, the CDR3 is TGTGCCAGCAGTTACGAGAGGGGAAATCAGCCCCAGCATTTT. It codes for CASSYERGNQPQHF.

In its sample, this clonotype was seen many times. The V call is TRBV7-2, the J call TRBJ2-5; no clear D gene. There are 12 residues in the CDR3. CDR1 is SGHTA and CDR2 is FQGNSA in the germline V gene. Trimming took 3 bases from V and 2 from J, leaving 4 bases between them. The chain's CDR3 is CASSLVQETQYF. CDR3 DNA sequence: TGTGCCAGCAGCTTGGTTCAAGAGACCCAGTACTTC.

There are a few counts of this clonotype. The chain carries TRBV27 and TRBJ1-6; tentatively, D is TRBD1 (6 bases). Trimming pared 2 bases from V and 4 bases from J, leaving 12 bases between. The CDR3 runs to 16 residues. Germline V gene data show CDR1 as MNHEY and CDR2 as SMNVEV (reference sequence). The CDR3 is CASSLGRGAYNSPLHF. CDR3 DNA sequence: TGTGCCAGCAGTTTAGGTCGGGGGGCATATAATTCACCCCTCCACTTT.

This clonotype was seen many times. The chain has TRBV7-3 and TRBJ2-1, with 8 bases matching TRBD2. V was clipped by 2 bases and J by 10 bases; unmatched bases: 10. The CDR3 has 15 residues. In germline, CDR1 is SGHTA, CDR2 FQGTGA. CDR3 sequence: CASSLRGGAGLEQFF. The CDR3 DNA reads TGTGCCAGCAGCTTACGGGGGGGGGCCGGGCTCGAGCAGTTCTTC.

Worth noting for this clonotype: An end of the junction differs from the germline gene, which may be a read error. This chain links TRBV7-2 with TRBJ2-3; 8 bases match TRBD1. Germline values: CDR1 SGHTA, CDR2 FQGNSA. This CDR3 is 15 amino acids long. The CDR3 region has the DNA TGCGCCAGCAGCCCGCGACAGGGGTACACAGATACGCAGTATTTT. Its protein product is CASSPRQGYTDTQYF. The variable domain in full, with the rest retrieved from reference TRBV7-2 and TRBJ2-3, is GAGVSQSPSNKVTEKGKDVELRCDPISGHTALYWYRQSLGQGLEFLIYFQGNSAPDKSGLPSDRFSAERTGGSVSTLTIQRTQQEDSAVYLCASSPRQGYTDTQYFGPGTRLTVL.

There are a few counts of this clonotype. The rearrangement links TRBV6-2 or TRBV6-3 to TRBJ1-1, with D perhaps TRBD1 (5 bases). CDR3 length equals 15 residues. V shed 5 bases and J shed 4 bases, with 17 bases lying between them. Germline V gives CDR1 MNHEY, CDR2 SVGEGT. The CDR3 reads CASSATGFGGTEAFF. The CDR3 region has the DNA TGTGCCAGCAGTGCGACGGGGTTCGGGGGCACTGAAGCTTTCTTT.

CDR3: CASRASRASSGNTIYF. The CDR3, as DNA: TGTGCCAGCAGGGCCTCGAGGGCCAGCTCTGGAAACACCATATATTTT. The V call is TRBV6-2 or TRBV6-3, the J call TRBJ1-3; no firm D call. This CDR3 spans 16 amino acids. The V end was cut by 6 bases, the J end by 0 bases, with 15 bases between. CDR1 MNHEY and CDR2 SVGEGT come from the germline V gene.

This clonotype was seen ten or more times. V usage is TRBV10-1 and J usage is TRBJ2-7; 8 bases match TRBD1. This CDR3 is 14 amino acids long. V dropped 6 bases and J dropped 6; count of bases not matched to a gene: 10. Germline V CDR1 and CDR2: WNHNN, SYGVQD (reference sequence). CDR3 DNA sequence: TGCGCCAGCAGAATACGACAGGGGCTGAGCGAGCAGTACTTC. It is translated as CASRIRQGLSEQYF.

This clonotype was recorded many times. The chain employs TRBV20-1 and TRBJ1-1; no firm D call. Trimming removed 2 bases at V and 0 bases at J, with 10 bases between. CDR1 is DFQATT, CDR2 SNEGSKA, per germline (reference sequence). This CDR3 spans 14 amino acids. The CDR3 loop reads CSARRSTMNTEAFF. CDR3 coding DNA: TGCAGTGCTAGACGCTCGACCATGAACACTGAAGCTTTCTTT.

The chain is built from TRBV28 and TRBJ1-4; D gene unclear. The ends were cut back, 4 bases at V and 8 bases at J, with 11 bases in the middle. The CDR3 has 13 amino acids. Germline assignment: CDR1 MDHEN and CDR2 SYDVKM. In DNA form, the CDR3 reads TGTGCCAGCAGTTCTACGGCTCAGGAAAAACTGTTTTTT. Translating gives CASSSTAQEKLFF.